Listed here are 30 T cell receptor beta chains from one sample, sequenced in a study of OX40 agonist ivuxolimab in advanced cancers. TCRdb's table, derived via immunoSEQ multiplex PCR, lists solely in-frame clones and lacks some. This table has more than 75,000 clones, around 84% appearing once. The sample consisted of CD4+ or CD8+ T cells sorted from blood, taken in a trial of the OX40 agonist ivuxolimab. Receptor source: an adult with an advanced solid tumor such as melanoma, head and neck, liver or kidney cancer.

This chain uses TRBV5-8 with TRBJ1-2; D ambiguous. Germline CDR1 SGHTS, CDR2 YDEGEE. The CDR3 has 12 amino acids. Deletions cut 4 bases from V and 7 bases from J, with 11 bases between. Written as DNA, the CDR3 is TGTGCCAGCAGCCGACCGCCAACTGGCTACACCTTC. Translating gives CASSRPPTGYTF.

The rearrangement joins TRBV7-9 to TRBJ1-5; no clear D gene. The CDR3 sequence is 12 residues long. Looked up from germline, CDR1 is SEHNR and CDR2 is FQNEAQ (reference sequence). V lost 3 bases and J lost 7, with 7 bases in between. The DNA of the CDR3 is TGTGCCAGCAGCTTCGACGTACAGCCCCAGCATTTT. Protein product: CASSFDVQPQHF.

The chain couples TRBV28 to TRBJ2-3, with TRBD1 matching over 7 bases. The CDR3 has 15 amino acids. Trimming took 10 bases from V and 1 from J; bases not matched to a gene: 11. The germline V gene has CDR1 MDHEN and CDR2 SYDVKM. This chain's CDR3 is CATQGDGGRTDTQYF. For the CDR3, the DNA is TGTGCCACCCAGGGGGATGGCGGGCGCACAGATACGCAGTATTTT.

The CDR3 sequence is CASSQELAGIQETQYF. CDR3 nucleotide sequence: TGCGCCAGCAGCCAAGAACTAGCGGGGATTCAAGAGACCCAGTACTTC. The chain combines TRBV4-1 with TRBJ2-5; the match to TRBD2 covers 10 bases. V dropped 0 bases and J dropped 2; count of bases not matched to a gene: 3. CDR1 MGHRA and CDR2 YSYEKL come from the germline V gene. The CDR3 consists of 16 residues.

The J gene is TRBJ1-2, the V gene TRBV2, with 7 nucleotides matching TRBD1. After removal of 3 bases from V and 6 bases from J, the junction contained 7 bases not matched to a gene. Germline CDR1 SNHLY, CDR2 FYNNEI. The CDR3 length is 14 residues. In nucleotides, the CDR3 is TGTGCCAGCAGTGAGTACCGGGACAGTGATGGCTACACCTTC. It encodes CASSEYRDSDGYTF. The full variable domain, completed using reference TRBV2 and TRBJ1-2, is EPEVTQTPSHQVTQMGQEVILRCVPISNHLYFYWYRQILGQKVEFLVSFYNNEISEKSEIFDDQFSVERPDGSNFTLKIRSTKLEDSAMYFCASSEYRDSDGYTFGSGTRLTVV.

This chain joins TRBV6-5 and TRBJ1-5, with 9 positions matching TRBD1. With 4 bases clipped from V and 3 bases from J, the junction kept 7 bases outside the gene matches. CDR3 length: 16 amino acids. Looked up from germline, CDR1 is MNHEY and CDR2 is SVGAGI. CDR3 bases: TGTGCCAGCAGTTCCTCAACAGGGGGCACCAATCAGCCCCAGCATTTT. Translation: CASSSSTGGTNQPQHF.

CDR3 bases: TGTGCCAGTACCCCAAACGTGGCTAACACTGAAGCTTTCTTT. Amino acids: CASTPNVANTEAFF. The rearrangement links TRBV19 to TRBJ1-1; no clear D gene. The V end was cut by 7 bases, the J end by 2 bases, with 14 bases between. CDR3 size: 14 residues. CDR1 and CDR2 from the germline V gene are LNHDA and SQIVND (reference sequence). The entire variable domain, with the rest obtained from reference TRBV19 and TRBJ1-1, is as follows: DGGITQSPKYLFRKEGQNVTLSCEQNLNHDAMYWYRQDPGQGLRLIYYSQIVNDFQKGDIAEGYSVSREKKESFPLTVTSAQKNPTAFYLCASTPNVANTEAFFGQGTRLTVV.

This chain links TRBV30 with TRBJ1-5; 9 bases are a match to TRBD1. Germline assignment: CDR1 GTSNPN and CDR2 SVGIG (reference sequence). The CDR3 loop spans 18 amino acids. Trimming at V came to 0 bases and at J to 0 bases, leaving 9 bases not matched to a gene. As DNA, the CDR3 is TGTGCCTGGAGTGTAGGGACAGGGCCAGGATATAGCAATCAGCCCCAGCATTTT. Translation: CAWSVGTGPGYSNQPQHF.

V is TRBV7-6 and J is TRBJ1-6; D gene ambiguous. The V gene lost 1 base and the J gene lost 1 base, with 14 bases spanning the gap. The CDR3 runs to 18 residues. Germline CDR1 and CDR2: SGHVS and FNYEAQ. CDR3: CASSLEAGGVSYNSPLHF. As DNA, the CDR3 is TGTGCCAGCAGCTTAGAGGCAGGTGGAGTTTCCTATAATTCACCCCTCCACTTT.

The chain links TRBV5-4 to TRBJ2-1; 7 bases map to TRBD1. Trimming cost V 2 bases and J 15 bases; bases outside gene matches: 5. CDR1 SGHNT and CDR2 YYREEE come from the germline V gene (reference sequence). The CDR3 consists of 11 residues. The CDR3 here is CASSLDRVPFF. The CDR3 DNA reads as TGTGCCAGCAGCTTAGACAGGGTCCCGTTCTTC. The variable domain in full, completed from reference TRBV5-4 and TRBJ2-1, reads ETGVTQSPTHLIKTRGQQVTLRCSSQSGHNTVSWYQQALGQGPQFIFQYYREEENGRGNFPPRFSGLQFPNYSSELNVNALELDDSALYLCASSLDRVPFFGPGTRLTVL.

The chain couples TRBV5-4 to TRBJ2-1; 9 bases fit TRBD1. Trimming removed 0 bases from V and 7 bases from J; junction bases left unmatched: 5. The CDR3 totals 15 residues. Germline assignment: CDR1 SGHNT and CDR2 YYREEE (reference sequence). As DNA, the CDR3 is TGTGCCAGCAGCTTGGCGGGGACAGGGAGGAATGAGCAGTTCTTC. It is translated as CASSLAGTGRNEQFF.

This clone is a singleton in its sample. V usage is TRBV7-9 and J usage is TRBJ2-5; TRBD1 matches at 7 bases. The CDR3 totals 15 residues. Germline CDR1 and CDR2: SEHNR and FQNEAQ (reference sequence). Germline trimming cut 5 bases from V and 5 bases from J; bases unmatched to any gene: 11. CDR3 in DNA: TGTGCCAGCAGCACTAGACAGGGCTTGGGGGAGACCCAGTACTTC. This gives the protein CASSTRQGLGETQYF. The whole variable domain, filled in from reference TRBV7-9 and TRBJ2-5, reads DTGVSQNPRHKITKRGQNVTFRCDPISEHNRLYWYRQTLGQGPEFLTYFQNEAQLEKSRLLSDRFSAERPKGSFSTLEIQRTEQGDSAMYLCASSTRQGLGETQYFGPGTRLLVL.

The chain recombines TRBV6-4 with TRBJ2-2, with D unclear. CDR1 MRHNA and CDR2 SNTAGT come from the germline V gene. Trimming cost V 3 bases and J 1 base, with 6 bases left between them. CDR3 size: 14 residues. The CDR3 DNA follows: TGTGCCAGCAGTGAAGGCCAGAACACCGGGGAGCTGTTTTTT. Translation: CASSEGQNTGELFF.

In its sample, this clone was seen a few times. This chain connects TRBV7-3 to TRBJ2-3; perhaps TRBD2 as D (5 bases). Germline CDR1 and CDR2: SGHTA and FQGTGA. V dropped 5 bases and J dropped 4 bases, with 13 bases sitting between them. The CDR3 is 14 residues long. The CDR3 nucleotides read TGTGCCAGCAGCCCCGACGGGGTACCAGATACGCAGTATTTT. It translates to CASSPDGVPDTQYF.

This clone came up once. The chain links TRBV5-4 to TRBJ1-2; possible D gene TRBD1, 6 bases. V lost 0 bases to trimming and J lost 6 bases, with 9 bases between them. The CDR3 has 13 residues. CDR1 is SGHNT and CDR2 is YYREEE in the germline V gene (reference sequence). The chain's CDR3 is CASSLVGGNGYTF. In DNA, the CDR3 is TGTGCCAGCAGCTTGGTAGGGGGGAATGGCTACACCTTC.

CDR3 coding DNA: TGTGCCAGTGGTCGACAGGGGGCGGAGACCCAGTACTTC. Protein: CASGRQGAETQYF. The chain recombines TRBV19 with TRBJ2-5; 10 nucleotides align to TRBD1. Looked up from germline, CDR1 is LNHDA and CDR2 is SQIVND (reference sequence). V shed 8 bases and J 5 bases; nucleotides not matched to a gene: 5. This CDR3 contains 13 residues. The full variable domain, rest sourced from reference TRBV19 and TRBJ2-5, is DGGITQSPKYLFRKEGQNVTLSCEQNLNHDAMYWYRQDPGQGLRLIYYSQIVNDFQKGDIAEGYSVSREKKESFPLTVTSAQKNPTAFYLCASGRQGAETQYFGPGTRLLVL.

This CDR3 is CASSSQSGSRAKNIQYF. The DNA of the CDR3 is TGTGCCAGCAGCTCACAGAGCGGGAGTCGGGCCAAAAACATTCAGTACTTC. V usage is TRBV9 and J usage is TRBJ2-4; 8 bases are shared with TRBD2. In germline, CDR1 is SGDLS, CDR2 YYNGEE. Trimming at V came to 4 bases and at J to 1 base, leaving 10 bases not matched to a gene. This CDR3 contains 17 residues.

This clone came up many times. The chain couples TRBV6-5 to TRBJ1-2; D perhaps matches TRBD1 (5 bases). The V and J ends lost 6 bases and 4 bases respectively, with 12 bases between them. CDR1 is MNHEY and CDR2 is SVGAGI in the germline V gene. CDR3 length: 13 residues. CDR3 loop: CASSLGPFYGYTF. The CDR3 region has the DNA TGTGCCAGCAGCCTGGGGCCGTTCTATGGCTACACCTTC.

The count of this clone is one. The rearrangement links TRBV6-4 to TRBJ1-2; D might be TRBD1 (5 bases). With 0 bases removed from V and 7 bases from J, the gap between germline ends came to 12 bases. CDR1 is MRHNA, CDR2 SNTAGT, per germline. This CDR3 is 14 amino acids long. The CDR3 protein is CASSDSGGVGGYTF. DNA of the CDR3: TGTGCCAGCAGTGACTCGGGAGGGGTCGGTGGCTACACCTTC.

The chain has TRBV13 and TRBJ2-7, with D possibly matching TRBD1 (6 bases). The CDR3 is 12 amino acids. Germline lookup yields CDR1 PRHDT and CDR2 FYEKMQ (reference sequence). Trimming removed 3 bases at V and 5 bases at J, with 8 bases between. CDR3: CASSFGGHEQYF. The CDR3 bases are TGTGCCAGCAGCTTTGGGGGCCACGAGCAGTACTTC.

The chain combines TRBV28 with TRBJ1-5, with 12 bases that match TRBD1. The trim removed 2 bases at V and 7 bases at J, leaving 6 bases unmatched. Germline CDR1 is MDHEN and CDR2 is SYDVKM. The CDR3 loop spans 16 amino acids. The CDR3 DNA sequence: TGTGCCAGCAGTTTAGGGGACAGGGGGCGGCGGCAGCCCCAGCATTTT. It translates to CASSLGDRGRRQPQHF.

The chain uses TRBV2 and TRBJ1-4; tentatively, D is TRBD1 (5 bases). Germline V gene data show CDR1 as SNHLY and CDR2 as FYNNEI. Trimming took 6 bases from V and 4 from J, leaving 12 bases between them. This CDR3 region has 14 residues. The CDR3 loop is CASRPGRINEKLFF. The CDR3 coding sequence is TGTGCCAGCAGGCCGGGACGGATTAATGAAAAACTGTTTTTT.

The CDR3 DNA reads TGTGCCAGCAGCTTAGGAAGGTTCCAGGAGCAGTTCTTC. Protein: CASSLGRFQEQFF. The gene calls are TRBV7-9 and TRBJ2-1; D unresolved. Germline V lookup: CDR1 SEHNR, CDR2 FQNEAQ (reference sequence). The CDR3 spans 13 residues. Trimming removed 1 base at V and 10 bases at J, with 11 bases between.

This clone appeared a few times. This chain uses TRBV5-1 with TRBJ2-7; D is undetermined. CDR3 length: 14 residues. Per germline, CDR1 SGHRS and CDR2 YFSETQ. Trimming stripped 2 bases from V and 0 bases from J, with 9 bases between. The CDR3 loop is CASSFSFPSYEQYF. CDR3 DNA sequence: TGCGCCAGCAGCTTTTCTTTCCCCTCCTACGAGCAGTACTTC.

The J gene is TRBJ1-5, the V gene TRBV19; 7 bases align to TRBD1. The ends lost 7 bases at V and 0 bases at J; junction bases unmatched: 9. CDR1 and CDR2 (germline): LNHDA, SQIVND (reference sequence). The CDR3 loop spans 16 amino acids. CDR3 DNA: TGTGCCAGTATGAGAGGGGACAGTAATAGCAATCAGCCCCAGCATTTT. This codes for CASMRGDSNSNQPQHF.

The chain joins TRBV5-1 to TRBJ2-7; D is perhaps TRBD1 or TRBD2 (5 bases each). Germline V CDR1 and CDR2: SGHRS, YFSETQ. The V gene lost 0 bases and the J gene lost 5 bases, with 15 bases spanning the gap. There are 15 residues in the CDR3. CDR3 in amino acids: CASSLAGRDGDEQYV. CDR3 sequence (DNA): TGCGCCAGCAGCTTGGCCGGAAGGGACGGGGACGAGCAGTACGTC.

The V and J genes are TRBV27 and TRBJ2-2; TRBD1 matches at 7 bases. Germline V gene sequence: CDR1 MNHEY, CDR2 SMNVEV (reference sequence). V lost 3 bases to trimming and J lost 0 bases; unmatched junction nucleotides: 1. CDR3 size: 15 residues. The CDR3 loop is CASSFGTANTGELFF. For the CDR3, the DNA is TGTGCCAGCAGTTTCGGGACAGCGAACACCGGGGAGCTGTTTTTT.

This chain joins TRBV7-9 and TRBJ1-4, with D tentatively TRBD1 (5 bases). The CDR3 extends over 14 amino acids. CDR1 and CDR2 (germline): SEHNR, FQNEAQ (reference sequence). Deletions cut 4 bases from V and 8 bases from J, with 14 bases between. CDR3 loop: CASSSPGRQEKLFF. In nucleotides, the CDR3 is TGTGCCAGCAGCTCTCCGGGACGCCAAGAAAAACTGTTTTTT.

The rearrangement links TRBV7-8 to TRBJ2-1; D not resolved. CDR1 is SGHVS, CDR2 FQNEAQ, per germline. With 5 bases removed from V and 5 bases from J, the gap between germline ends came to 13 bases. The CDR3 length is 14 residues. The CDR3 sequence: CASSLIRSHNEQFF. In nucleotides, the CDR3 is TGTGCCAGCAGCCTAATACGGTCCCACAATGAGCAGTTCTTC.

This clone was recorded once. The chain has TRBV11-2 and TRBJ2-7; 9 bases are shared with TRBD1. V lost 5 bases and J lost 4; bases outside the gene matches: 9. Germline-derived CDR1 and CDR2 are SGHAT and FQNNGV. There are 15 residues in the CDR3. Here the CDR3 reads CASSRGQGPSYEQYV. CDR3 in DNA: TGTGCCAGCAGCCGAGGACAGGGGCCGTCGTACGAGCAGTACGTC.